This T cell receptor (beta chain) derives from a study of cytomegalovirus exposure and HLA in healthy donors. V dropped 4 bases and J dropped 0 bases, with 7 bases sitting between them. From germline, CDR1 is MNHEY and CDR2 SMNVEV (reference sequence). This CDR3 is 13 amino acids long. PCR primers comprised 60 Vbeta and 13 Jbeta primers. Using immunoSEQ multiplex PCR, the repertoire was profiled, and TCRdb retains in-frame clones only, with some absent. This sample carries about 160,000 clones, around 84% of them seen once, and the ten largest clones take nearly 6.5%. The sequencing sample was made of PBMCs. The receptor was isolated from a middle-aged man in good health and CMV-seropositive. V and J are TRBV27 and TRBJ2-7, with a weak D call TRBD2 (6 bases). The CDR3 sequence is CASSWGLSYEQYF. CDR3 nucleotide sequence: TGTGCCAGCAGTTGGGGACTCTCCTACGAGCAGTACTTC.